This entry concerns a single TCR beta chain. Antigen specificity is unknown. Clones were read by immunoSEQ multiplex PCR, and TCRdb kept only the in-frame ones, dropping some. The profile covers 75,000 to 95,000 clones, with over 75% appearing a single time and under 3.5% taken by the ten largest. Germline V gene data show CDR1 as MGHRA and CDR2 as YSYEKL. Germline trimming cut 1 base from V and 6 bases from J; bases unmatched to any gene: 16. This CDR3 has 19 residues. The data derive from a study of OX40 agonist ivuxolimab in advanced cancers. Study results and limitations: Nonresponders included some who also had low normalized T-cell clonal expansion. With doses of 0.1 to 3.0 mg/kg, CD4+ and CD8+ blood T cells had undergone clonal expansion by week 6.

This receptor was obtained from an adult with an advanced solid tumor such as melanoma, head and neck, liver or kidney cancer. The chain has TRBV4-1 and TRBJ1-5; 9 bases are a match to TRBD1. Sample: CD4+ or CD8+ T cells sorted from blood, taken in a trial of the OX40 agonist ivuxolimab. The CDR3 reads CASSQVLRKSDRGGQPQHF. The CDR3 region has the DNA TGCGCCAGCAGCCAAGTTTTGCGCAAATCGGACAGGGGCGGTCAGCCCCAGCATTTT.